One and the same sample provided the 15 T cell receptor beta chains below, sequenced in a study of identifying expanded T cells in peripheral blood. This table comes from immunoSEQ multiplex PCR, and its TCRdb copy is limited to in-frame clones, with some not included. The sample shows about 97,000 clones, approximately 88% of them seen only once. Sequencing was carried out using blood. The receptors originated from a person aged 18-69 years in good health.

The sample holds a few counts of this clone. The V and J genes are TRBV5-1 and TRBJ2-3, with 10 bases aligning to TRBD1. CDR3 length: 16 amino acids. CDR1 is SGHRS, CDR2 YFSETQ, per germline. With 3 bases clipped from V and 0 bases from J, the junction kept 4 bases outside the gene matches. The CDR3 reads CASSYRDRGSTDTQYF. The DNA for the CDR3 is TGCGCCAGCAGCTACCGGGACAGGGGAAGCACAGATACGCAGTATTTT.

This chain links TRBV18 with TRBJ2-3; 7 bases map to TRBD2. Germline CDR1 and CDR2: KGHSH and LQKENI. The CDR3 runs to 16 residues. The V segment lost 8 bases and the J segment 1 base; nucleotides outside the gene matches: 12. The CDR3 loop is CASTSAREVGTDTQYF. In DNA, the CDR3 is TGTGCCAGCACATCAGCCCGGGAGGTGGGCACAGATACGCAGTATTTT.

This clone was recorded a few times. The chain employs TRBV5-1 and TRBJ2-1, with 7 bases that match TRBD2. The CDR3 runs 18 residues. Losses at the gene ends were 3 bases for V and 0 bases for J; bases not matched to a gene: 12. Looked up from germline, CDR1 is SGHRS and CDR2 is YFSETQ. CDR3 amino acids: CASSYRRVGGSSYNEQFF. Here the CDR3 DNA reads TGCGCCAGCAGCTATAGACGGGTCGGGGGGAGCTCCTACAATGAGCAGTTCTTC.

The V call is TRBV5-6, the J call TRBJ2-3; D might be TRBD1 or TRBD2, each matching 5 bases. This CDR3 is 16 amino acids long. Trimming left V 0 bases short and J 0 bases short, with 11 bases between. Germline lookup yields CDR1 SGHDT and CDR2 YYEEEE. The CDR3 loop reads CASSLDGAVSTDTQYF. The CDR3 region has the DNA TGTGCCAGCAGCTTGGACGGGGCTGTTAGCACAGATACGCAGTATTTT.

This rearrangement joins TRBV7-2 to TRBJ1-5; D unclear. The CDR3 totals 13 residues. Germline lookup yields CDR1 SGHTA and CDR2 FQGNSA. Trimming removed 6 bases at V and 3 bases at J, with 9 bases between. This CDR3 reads CASSSWDNQPQHF. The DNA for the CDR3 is TGTGCCAGCAGTTCATGGGACAATCAGCCCCAGCATTTT. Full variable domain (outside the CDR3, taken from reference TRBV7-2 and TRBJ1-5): GAGVSQSPSNKVTEKGKDVELRCDPISGHTALYWYRQSLGQGLEFLIYFQGNSAPDKSGLPSDRFSAERTGGSVSTLTIQRTQQEDSAVYLCASSSWDNQPQHFGDGTRLSIL.

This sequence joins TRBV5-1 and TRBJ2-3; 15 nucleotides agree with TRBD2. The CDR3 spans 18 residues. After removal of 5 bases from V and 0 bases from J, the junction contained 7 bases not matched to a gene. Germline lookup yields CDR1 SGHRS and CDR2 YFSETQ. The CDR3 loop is CASRAPGLAGGSTDTQYF. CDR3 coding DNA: TGCGCCAGCAGAGCTCCGGGACTAGCGGGAGGTAGCACAGATACGCAGTATTTT.

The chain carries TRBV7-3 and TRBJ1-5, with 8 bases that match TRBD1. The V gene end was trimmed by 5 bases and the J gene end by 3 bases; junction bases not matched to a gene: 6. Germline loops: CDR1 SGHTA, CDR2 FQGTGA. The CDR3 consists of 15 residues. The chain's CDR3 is CASSAPGQVNQPQHF. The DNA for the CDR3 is TGTGCCAGCAGCGCGCCGGGACAGGTCAATCAGCCCCAGCATTTT.

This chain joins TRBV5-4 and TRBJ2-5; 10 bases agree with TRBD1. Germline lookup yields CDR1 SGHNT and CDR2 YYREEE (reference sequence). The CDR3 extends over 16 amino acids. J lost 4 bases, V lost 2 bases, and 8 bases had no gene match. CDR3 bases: TGTGCCAGCAGCTTACCGGGACAGGGGTATTCAGAGACCCAGTACTTC. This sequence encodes CASSLPGQGYSETQYF.

This chain's CDR3 is CASSIFGASGANVLTF. Here the CDR3 DNA reads TGTGCCAGTAGTATCTTTGGGGCCTCTGGGGCCAACGTCCTGACTTTC. The chain links TRBV19 to TRBJ2-6; tentative D call: TRBD1 (5 bases). CDR3 size: 16 residues. Between the trimmed V and J ends, which lost 3 bases and 0 bases, there was a span of 9 bases. The germline CDR1 and CDR2 sequences are LNHDA and SQIVND (reference sequence).

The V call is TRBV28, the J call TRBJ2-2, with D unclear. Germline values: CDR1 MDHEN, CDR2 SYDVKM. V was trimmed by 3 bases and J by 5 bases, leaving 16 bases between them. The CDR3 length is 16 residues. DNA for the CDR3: TGTGCCAGCAGTTTTGGGTTCGGGCCCCGGACCGGGGAGCTGTTTTTT. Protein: CASSFGFGPRTGELFF.

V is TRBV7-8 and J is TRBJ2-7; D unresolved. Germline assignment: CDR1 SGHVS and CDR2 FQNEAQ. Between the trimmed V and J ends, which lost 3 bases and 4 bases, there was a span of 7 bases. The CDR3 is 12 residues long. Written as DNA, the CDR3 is TGTGCCAGCAGCTTCCAGAGATACGAGCAGTACTTC. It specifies CASSFQRYEQYF.

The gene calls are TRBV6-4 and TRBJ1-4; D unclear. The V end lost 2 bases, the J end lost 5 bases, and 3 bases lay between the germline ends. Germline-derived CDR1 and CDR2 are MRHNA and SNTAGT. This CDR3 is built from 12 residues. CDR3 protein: CASSDRNEKLFF. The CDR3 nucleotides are TGTGCCAGCAGTGACAGGAATGAAAAACTGTTTTTT.

CDR3 DNA sequence: TGTGCCAGCAGCTTAGGTGTAAGCCAGCCCCAGCATTTT. It is translated as CASSLGVSQPQHF. V is TRBV7-2 and J is TRBJ1-5; D gene unclear. Trimming stripped 1 base from V and 7 bases from J, with 8 bases between. The CDR3 loop spans 13 amino acids. Per the germline V gene, CDR1 is SGHTA and CDR2 is FQGNSA.

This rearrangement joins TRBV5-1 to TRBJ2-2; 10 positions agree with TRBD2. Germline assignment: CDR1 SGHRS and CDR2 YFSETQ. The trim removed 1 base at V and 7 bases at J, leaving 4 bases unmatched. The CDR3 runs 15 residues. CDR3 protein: CASSLTSGIDGELFF. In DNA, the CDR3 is TGCGCCAGCAGCTTGACTAGCGGGATCGACGGGGAGCTGTTTTTT.

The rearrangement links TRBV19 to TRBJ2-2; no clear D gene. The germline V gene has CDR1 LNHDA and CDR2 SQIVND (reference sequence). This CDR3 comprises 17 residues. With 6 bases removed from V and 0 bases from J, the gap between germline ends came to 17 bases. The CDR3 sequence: CASSLFQRRTNTGELFF. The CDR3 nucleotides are TGTGCCAGTAGCTTGTTCCAACGCCGGACGAACACCGGGGAGCTGTTTTTT.